The 15 T cell receptor beta chains below were found in one sample sequenced in a study of shared clonotypes between healthy human individuals (dated by TCRdb to about 2020). CD8 naive samples consisted of CD45RO-negative cells that were positively selected for CCR7, yielding a CD45RA+CCR7+ population without TemRA cells. Libraries were made using the immunoSEQ multiplex PCR assay. TCRdb holds this immuneACCESS table with in-frame rearrangements only. Some clones are missing; in checked studies, unresolved V genes explain under half, and the rest has no known cause. Recorded for this sample are millions of clones; 85% to 95% of them occurred a single time. About 1.1% of the sample is taken by the ten largest. The sample comprised naive CD8+ T cells sorted from blood. In the paper's terms, the cell subset or site label means: CD45RA+CCR7+. The receptors originated from a man younger than 35 in good health.

Remarks on this clone: The junction differs from germline at one of its ends, possibly a read error. The V and J genes are TRBV30 and TRBJ2-6; either TRBD1 or TRBD2 may supply D (5 bases each). Germline CDR1 is GTSNPN and CDR2 is SVGIG (reference sequence). This CDR3 spans 14 amino acids. Here the CDR3 DNA reads TGTGCCTGGACTCCGGGGTCTGGGGCCAACGCCCTGACTTTC. This encodes CAWTPGSGANALTF.

This clone appeared a single time. The same CDR3 also results from other DNA sequences found in this sample. The rearrangement uses TRBV5-1 and TRBJ2-7; 9 nucleotides agree with TRBD1. The CDR3 has 14 amino acids. V shed 2 bases and J 4 bases; nucleotides not matched to a gene: 4. The V gene's germline CDR1 is SGHRS and CDR2 YFSETQ. The CDR3 reads CASSLTGGAYEQYF. For the CDR3, the DNA is TGCGCCAGCAGCTTAACAGGGGGCGCGTACGAGCAGTACTTC.

The rearrangement links TRBV30 to TRBJ2-7; TRBD2 matches 11 bases. This CDR3 has 18 residues. Looked up from germline, CDR1 is GTSNPN and CDR2 is SVGIG (reference sequence). V shed 0 bases, J shed 2 bases, and the junction held 12 bases outside the gene matches. Written as DNA, the CDR3 is TGTGCCTGGAGTGTAAATCCCGGACTAGCGGGTTTGCCCTACGAGCAGTACTTC. This codes for CAWSVNPGLAGLPYEQYF.

This chain uses TRBV4-2 with TRBJ1-5; 7 bases match TRBD1. The V and J ends lost 4 bases and 0 bases, in that order; junction bases with no gene match: 15. The germline gives CDR1 LGHNA, CDR2 YNFKEQ. This CDR3 is 19 amino acids long. The CDR3 coding sequence is TGTGCCAGCAGCCTAGGAGACAGGGATTTTTGGGATAGCAATCAGCCCCAGCATTTT. Translation: CASSLGDRDFWDSNQPQHF.

The chain is built from TRBV29-1 and TRBJ1-5, with a possible D match to TRBD1 (5 bases). There are 15 residues in the CDR3. Looked up from germline, CDR1 is SQVTM and CDR2 is ANQGSEA. V was shortened by 3 bases and J by 7 bases, with 19 bases between the two germline ends. CDR3 in DNA: TGCAGCGTTGATATAGAGTCAGGGTGTGTGCAGCCCCAGCATTTT. Translated, it gives CSVDIESGCVQPQHF. Full variable domain (rest looked up from reference TRBV29-1 and TRBJ1-5): SAVISQKPSRDICQRGTSLTIQCQVDSQVTMMFWYRQQPGQSLTLIATANQGSEATYESGFVIDKFPISRPNLTFSTLTVSNMSPEDSSIYLCSVDIESGCVQPQHFGDGTRLSIL.

The rearrangement uses TRBV11-3 and TRBJ2-2, with TRBD1 identical over 8 bases. V shed 5 bases, J shed 1 base, and the junction held 3 bases outside the gene matches. The CDR3 runs 15 residues. Germline CDR1 reads SGHNT; CDR2 reads YENEEA. CDR3 coding DNA: TGTGCCAGCAGCATCGGGACAGGGAACACCGGGGAGCTGTTTTTT. It is translated as CASSIGTGNTGELFF.

This sequence joins TRBV7-6 and TRBJ2-7, with 12 bases identical to TRBD2. J was trimmed by 5 bases and V by 5 bases; bases with no gene match: 7. Germline values: CDR1 SGHVS, CDR2 FNYEAQ. This CDR3 is built from 15 residues. CDR3: CASSLGLAGSHEQYF. The CDR3 nucleotides are TGTGCCAGCAGCCTCGGACTAGCGGGATCTCACGAGCAGTACTTC.

The rearrangement joins TRBV5-1 to TRBJ2-7, with D perhaps TRBD1 (5 bases). Germline assignment: CDR1 SGHRS and CDR2 YFSETQ. The CDR3 has 14 residues. V was shortened by 5 bases and J by 2 bases, with 14 bases between the two germline ends. The DNA of the CDR3 is TGCGCCAGCAGAGGAGTTGGGGCCACCTACGAGCAGTACTTC. Translation: CASRGVGATYEQYF.

This clone was picked up one time. The genes are TRBV10-3 and TRBJ2-3; possible D gene TRBD1, 7 bases. Per the germline V gene, CDR1 is ENHRY and CDR2 is SYGVKD. CDR3 length: 14 amino acids. The ends were cut back, 9 bases at V and 6 bases at J, with 19 bases in the middle. The CDR3 sequence: CAIEQGSGVDTQYF. Here the CDR3 DNA reads TGTGCCATAGAACAGGGGTCGGGAGTTGATACGCAGTATTTT.

A note on this clone: This same CDR3 is encoded by further DNA sequences in the sample. The J gene is TRBJ2-1, the V gene TRBV27, with D tentatively TRBD1 (7 bases). The CDR3 covers 14 residues. Germline lookup yields CDR1 MNHEY and CDR2 SMNVEV (reference sequence). The ends were cut back, 2 bases at V and 6 bases at J, with 11 bases in the middle. The CDR3 bases are TGTGCCAGCAGTTTAAGACAGGGAGGCAATGAGCAGTTCTTC. This translates into CASSLRQGGNEQFF.

The chain links TRBV7-9 to TRBJ2-1, with D unresolved. This CDR3 region has 16 residues. CDR1 and CDR2 from the germline V gene are SEHNR and FQNEAQ (reference sequence). With 2 bases removed from V and 8 bases from J, the gap between germline ends came to 19 bases. Here the CDR3 DNA reads TGTGCCAGCAGCTTACCCCCCCCGGCCAGGAGCTATGAGCAGTTCTTC. It encodes CASSLPPPARSYEQFF.

Note on this clone: This sample includes further DNA sequences coding for the same CDR3. The chain employs TRBV4-1 and TRBJ1-2, with D perhaps matching TRBD1 (5 bases). From germline, CDR1 is MGHRA and CDR2 YSYEKL. CDR3 length: 13 amino acids. The V end lost 0 bases, the J end lost 3 bases, and 5 bases lay between the germline ends. CDR3 loop: CASSQDRDYGYTF. The CDR3 DNA follows: TGCGCCAGCAGCCAAGACAGGGACTATGGCTACACCTTC.

The rearrangement uses TRBV4-3 and TRBJ2-7; 7 bases map to TRBD1. V shed 0 bases, J shed 2 bases, and the junction held 7 bases outside the gene matches. The germline V gene encodes CDR1 LGHNA and CDR2 YSLEER. The CDR3 contains 16 residues. This CDR3 reads CASSQDQGDLAYEQYF. The CDR3 coding sequence is TGCGCCAGCAGCCAAGATCAGGGGGACCTTGCCTACGAGCAGTACTTC.

The genes are TRBV28 and TRBJ2-7, with D tentatively TRBD1 or TRBD2 (5 bases each). The CDR3 consists of 15 residues. V lost 8 bases, J lost 4 bases, and 21 bases lay in between. Germline CDR1 MDHEN, CDR2 SYDVKM. CDR3 residues: CASEGHWGSVYEQYF. The CDR3 region has the DNA TGTGCCAGCGAGGGGCATTGGGGAAGCGTGTACGAGCAGTACTTC.

The rearrangement joins TRBV2 to TRBJ2-2, with 13 positions matching TRBD2. The CDR3 runs 18 residues. The V segment lost 4 bases and the J segment 1 base; nucleotides outside the gene matches: 6. Germline CDR1 and CDR2: SNHLY and FYNNEI. DNA of the CDR3: TGTGCCAGCAGTGGGACAGGACTAGCGGGGGTGAACACCGGGGAGCTGTTTTTT. This translates into CASSGTGLAGVNTGELFF.